This note documents a single TCR beta chain sequence. These data come from a study of T cell responses to AZD1222 COVID-19 vaccine. The CDR3 sequence is 14 residues long. Germline CDR1 SGHTA, CDR2 FQGNSA. V was shortened by 2 bases and J by 8 bases, with 12 bases between the two germline ends. The table came from immunoSEQ multiplex PCR; TCRdb's copy has only in-frame clones and leaves some out. The sample has around 92,000 clones, about nine tenths seen once. This sample comprised peripheral blood, obtained on day 0 of AZD1222 vaccination. The J gene is TRBJ1-4, the V gene TRBV7-2; no reliable D call. The source of this sequence is an adult in good health. Here the CDR3 reads CASSLLASREKLFF. The CDR3 nucleotides are TGTGCCAGCAGCTTATTGGCGTCTCGGGAAAAACTGTTTTTT. Based on the CDR3 plus reference TRBV7-2 and TRBJ1-4, the full variable domain is GAGVSQSPSNKVTEKGKDVELRCDPISGHTALYWYRQSLGQGLEFLIYFQGNSAPDKSGLPSDRFSAERTGGSVSTLTIQRTQQEDSAVYLCASSLLASREKLFFGSGTQLSVL.